Reported below is one TCR beta chain. Its cognate antigen is unknown. This sample was taken from a study of CXCR3-negative and CXCR3-positive naive CD8 T cells. Findings and limits, study-wide: The study found CXCR3 expression partially decreased after cryopreservation and ran most assays on fresh PBMCs. When CXCR3-positive naive cells were set against CXCR3-negative naive cells, the former had more hydrophobic TRB CDR3s. TRBV-TRBJ usage was alike in naive CXCR3-negative and CXCR3-positive cells but differed in memory cells.

The CDR3 length is 17 residues. CDR1 LGHDT and CDR2 YNNKEL come from the germline V gene (reference sequence). Every CD8+ T cell subset underwent triplicate sorting at roughly 320,000 cells apiece. CD45RO-CCR7+CD27+CD95- characterized naive CD8+ T cells. The method, 5' RACE with UMI labels, was used to prepare the TRB cDNA libraries. No DNA is given; TCRdb re-called the 5' RACE reads and lists each CDR3 protein once. The ten top clones account for 0.55% to 0.8%, within a sample of 65,000 to 90,000 distinct CDR3 sequences. The sequence was obtained from a human donor in good health. Some clones in this sample may be carry-over from other donors' samples. The sample consisted of naive CXCR3+ CD8+ T cells from blood. This sample's subset: CD45RO-CCR7+CD27+CD95- naive CD8+ T cells expressing CXCR3 (TNR3+). The rearrangement links TRBV3-1 to TRBJ2-7; TCRdb's assignment of TRBD1 cannot be checked, as there is no DNA. This CDR3 reads CASSQDNPGQGPHEQYF.